Sequencing of this T cell receptor (beta chain) was carried out in a study of Ad26.COV2.S vaccination and SARS-CoV-2 variants. Study at large: In the study, Ad26.COV2.S was injected intramuscularly once, or twice 56 days apart. General study points: Measurement of non-spike TCR breadth gave similar results in vaccine and placebo recipients.

The CDR3 contains 17 residues. The V gene's germline CDR1 is MDHEN and CDR2 SYDVKM. With V trimmed by 5 bases and J by 7 bases, 16 bases remained unmatched. Some clones are missing from TCRdb's copy, which holds only in-frame ones; the method was immunoSEQ multiplex PCR. This sample carries 400,000 to 450,000 clones, 90% of them seen once, and the ten largest clones take roughly 4%. Sample treatment: 15 to 20 received Ad26.COV2.S at low or high dose, single or two shots; a few received placebo; per-sample allocation not given. Sample collection was performed on day 63 after the first vaccine or placebo injection. A remark on this clone: The antigen is not known.

This sequence originates from a person between 18 and 65 years old who received the Ad26.COV2.S COVID-19 vaccine or a placebo. The chain is built from TRBV28 and TRBJ2-1, with TRBD2 matching over 8 bases. Here the sequenced sample was peripheral blood, taken in a trial of Ad26.COV2.S vaccine versus placebo. DNA of the CDR3: TGTGCCAGCAGTCAGATCGGGAGGGCGGATTTGGTGAATGAGCAGTTCTTC. It is translated as CASSQIGRADLVNEQFF.